This T cell receptor (beta chain) emerged from a study of blood T cells in healthy people across ages. Study summary: About one barcoded beta molecule was captured per two T cells (by template switching). The study's findings and limits: Among T cells, TCR beta diversity per million cells dropped roughly linearly as age rose.

It was with a sample-barcoded 5' primer and a J-beta primer mix that a second PCR of roughly 6 to 12 cycles was run. One entry per CDR3 protein results from TCRdb running MiXCR on the 5' RACE reads. The repertoire holds some 1.5 million distinct CDR3 sequences, with 28% as singletons. Germline V gives CDR1 SGHTA, CDR2 FQGNSA. This CDR3 region has 14 residues. The J segment lost 2 bases and the V segment lost 4 bases, leaving 3 bases of the junction unmatched. The sample holds many counts of this clonotype. Its antigen remains unknown. V and J are TRBV7-2 and TRBJ2-7; 9 bases are a match to TRBD2. This sequence originates from a woman under 40 in good health. The sample taken for sequencing was blood. The CDR3 DNA follows: TGTGCCAGCAGCTCAGTAGCGGGGGCCTACGAGCAGTACTTC. It specifies CASSSVAGAYEQYF.